This T cell receptor beta chain was profiled in a study of cytomegalovirus exposure and HLA in healthy donors. Findings of the study overall: TCR beta chains associated with HLA were, in a later analysis, more clonally expanded than equally common others. TCR beta sequences reportedly predicted the HLA-A and HLA-B alleles of most subjects accurately.

PCR used 60 Vbeta primers and 13 Jbeta primers. Method: immunoSEQ multiplex PCR; TCRdb's copy keeps in-frame clones and lacks some. This table lists approximately 71,000 clones. Comments on this clone: Antigen unknown.

V shed 0 bases and J 1 base; nucleotides not matched to a gene: 10. The germline V gene has CDR1 LGHNA and CDR2 YSLEER. This CDR3 spans 21 amino acids. The receptor was isolated from a female donor in good health and CMV-seropositive. The sequenced sample was PBMCs. This sequence joins TRBV4-3 and TRBJ2-3; TRBD2 agrees at 16 bases. CDR3 DNA: TGCGCCAGCAGCCAAGATTTTCCGGGACTAGCGGGGGGGATCGGCACAGATACGCAGTATTTT. This encodes CASSQDFPGLAGGIGTDTQYF.